These 32 T cell receptor beta chains were all obtained from the same sample, sequenced in a study of cytomegalovirus exposure and HLA in healthy donors. Assay: immunoSEQ multiplex PCR; the TCRdb copy retains only in-frame clones and omits some. In the table there are roughly 60,000 clones, roughly nine tenths of which are singletons. The sample taken for sequencing was PBMCs. Receptor source: a young woman in good health and CMV-seronegative.

The V call is TRBV28, the J call TRBJ2-3; 11 bases fit TRBD2. Germline CDR1 is MDHEN and CDR2 is SYDVKM. Losses at the gene ends were 8 bases for V and 2 bases for J; bases not matched to a gene: 6. CDR3 length: 15 amino acids. CDR3 DNA sequence: TGTGCCAGCCAGACTAGCGGGAAGCTCACAGATACGCAGTATTTT. This translates into CASQTSGKLTDTQYF.

The chain joins TRBV2 to TRBJ2-3; TRBD2 is a possible D gene (6 bases). Trimming removed 7 bases from V and 11 bases from J, with 22 bases in between. The CDR3 is made up of 14 amino acids. CDR1 SNHLY and CDR2 FYNNEI come from the germline V gene. The CDR3 DNA is TGTGCCAGCACGGCGCGACTAGGGGTTTTTGGGCAGTATTTT. The encoded protein is CASTARLGVFGQYF.

The genes are TRBV19 and TRBJ2-7, with 9 bases aligning to TRBD1. This CDR3 spans 12 amino acids. Germline-derived CDR1 and CDR2 are LNHDA and SQIVND (reference sequence). V was clipped by 8 bases and J by 7 bases; unmatched bases: 6. The CDR3 region has the DNA TGTGCCAGTGGTAACAGGGGGCGTGAGCAGTACTTC. It specifies CASGNRGREQYF.

The rearrangement joins TRBV7-2 to TRBJ2-3, with 15 bases lining up with TRBD2. The junction had 10 bases not matched to a gene; V was cut back by 6 bases and J by 3 bases. CDR1 is SGHTA, CDR2 FQGNSA, per germline. The CDR3 spans 18 residues. CDR3 residues: CASRKQPGLAGGTDTQYF. CDR3 bases: TGTGCCAGCAGAAAACAACCGGGACTAGCGGGAGGTACAGATACGCAGTATTTT.

This chain joins TRBV21-1 and TRBJ2-7; TRBD1 is taken as the D call from the table, unchecked against the DNA. TRBV21-1 is a pseudogene locus. The CDR3 extends over 17 amino acids. The chain's CDR3 is CASATRKGGMVFYEQYF. For the CDR3, the DNA is TGTGCCAGCGCTACACGAAAAGGGGGTATGGTCTTCTACGAGCAGTACTTC.

The DNA of the CDR3 is TGTGCCAGCAGTTTCGGCGAGTACGGGAATCAGCCCCAGCATTTT. Its translation: CASSFGEYGNQPQHF. J is TRBJ1-5 and V is TRBV28; the D is unclear. The V and J ends lost 3 bases and 4 bases respectively, with 13 bases between them. The V gene's germline CDR1 is MDHEN and CDR2 SYDVKM. This CDR3 is 15 amino acids long.

The chain couples TRBV29-1 to TRBJ2-7, with no clear D. Trimming stripped 4 bases from V and 2 bases from J, with 6 bases between. CDR3 length: 11 residues. CDR1 is SQVTM and CDR2 is ANQGSEA in the germline V gene. In DNA, the CDR3 is TGCAGCGTTGGCAGTACCTACGAGCAGTACTTC. Protein: CSVGSTYEQYF.

This clone was recorded a few times. This chain connects TRBV4-2 to TRBJ2-7, with unresolved D. The CDR3 is 15 amino acids. Trimming cost V 0 bases and J 2 bases, with 11 bases left between them. In germline, CDR1 is LGHNA, CDR2 YNFKEQ. The chain's CDR3 is CASSQDWASTYEQYF. DNA of the CDR3: TGTGCCAGCAGCCAAGACTGGGCCAGTACCTACGAGCAGTACTTC.

This chain connects TRBV4-1 to TRBJ2-3; perhaps TRBD1 as D (5 bases). This CDR3 contains 14 residues. CDR1 is MGHRA, CDR2 YSYEKL, per germline. Trimming stripped 1 base from V and 6 bases from J, with 11 bases between. The CDR3 nucleotides read TGCGCCAGCAGCCAAGGGGGCTTCGTTGATACGCAGTATTTT. Protein sequence: CASSQGGFVDTQYF.

The J gene is TRBJ1-1, the V gene TRBV2, with 9 bases matching TRBD1. Germline values: CDR1 SNHLY, CDR2 FYNNEI. The CDR3 contains 11 residues. V shed 8 bases, J shed 11 bases, and the junction held 6 bases outside the gene matches. The CDR3 loop reads CASRDRVVAFF. CDR3 in DNA: TGTGCCAGCCGGGACAGGGTGGTGGCTTTCTTT.

The chain combines TRBV20-1 with TRBJ2-7; D gene unclear. Trimming removed 3 bases from V and 8 bases from J, with 11 bases in between. Germline CDR1 reads DFQATT; CDR2 reads SNEGSKA (reference sequence). The CDR3 totals 11 residues. The CDR3 sequence is CSASQSLQQYF. The DNA of the CDR3 is TGCAGTGCTAGTCAATCTCTACAGCAGTACTTC.

The rearrangement links TRBV29-1 to TRBJ2-7; 7 bases match TRBD1. With V trimmed by 5 bases and J by 5 bases, 15 bases remained unmatched. Germline CDR1 reads SQVTM; CDR2 reads ANQGSEA. CDR3 size: 15 residues. CDR3 coding DNA: TGCAGCGTTCCCCGGTTCGCCGACAGGGTAGACGAGCAGTACTTC. It codes for CSVPRFADRVDEQYF.

This chain uses TRBV11-3 with TRBJ1-1; no reliable D call. The CDR3 runs to 13 residues. Per germline, CDR1 SGHNT and CDR2 YENEEA. V was cut by 3 bases and J by 2 bases, with 7 bases left in between. The CDR3 DNA reads as TGTGCCAGCAGCTTGAGTTATAACACTGAAGCTTTCTTT. Translation gives CASSLSYNTEAFF.

This chain joins TRBV5-6 and TRBJ1-2; D unresolved. Trimming left V 0 bases short and J 8 bases short, with 5 bases between. The CDR3 totals 11 residues. The germline V gene has CDR1 SGHDT and CDR2 YYEEEE. The CDR3 sequence is CASSLGAGYTF. The CDR3 DNA reads TGTGCCAGCAGCTTGGGGGCGGGCTACACCTTC.

This chain connects TRBV9 to TRBJ1-2; D perhaps matches TRBD1 (6 bases). Trimming removed 3 bases at V and 3 bases at J, with 15 bases between. This CDR3 region has 15 residues. Germline-derived CDR1 and CDR2 are SGDLS and YYNGEE. CDR3 amino acids: CASSEGGATHYGYTF. CDR3 bases: TGTGCCAGCAGCGAGGGGGGGGCAACTCACTATGGCTACACCTTC. Full variable domain (remainder filled in from reference TRBV9 and TRBJ1-2): DSGVTQTPKHLITATGQRVTLRCSPRSGDLSVYWYQQSLDQGLQFLIQYYNGEERAKGNILERFSAQQFPDLHSELNLSSLELGDSALYFCASSEGGATHYGYTFGSGTRLTVV.

The chain uses TRBV9 and TRBJ2-1, with 8 bases lining up with TRBD2. The V segment lost 0 bases and the J segment 7 bases; nucleotides outside the gene matches: 6. The V gene's germline CDR1 is SGDLS and CDR2 YYNGEE. The CDR3 has 15 amino acids. CDR3 DNA: TGTGCCAGCAGCGTAGCGGGAGGGTTAGGGAATGAGCAGTTCTTC. It encodes CASSVAGGLGNEQFF.

This chain links TRBV5-1 with TRBJ2-3; 15 nucleotides match TRBD2. V shed 5 bases and J 6 bases; nucleotides not matched to a gene: 4. Germline loops: CDR1 SGHRS, CDR2 YFSETQ. This CDR3 contains 15 residues. CDR3: CASRGLAGGEDTQYF. In nucleotides, the CDR3 is TGCGCCAGCAGAGGACTAGCGGGGGGGGAGGATACGCAGTATTTT.

The chain couples TRBV5-4 to TRBJ1-2; D perhaps matches TRBD1 (6 bases). This CDR3 is 13 amino acids long. Germline V gene lookup returns CDR1 SGHNT and CDR2 YYREEE (reference sequence). The germline V and J ends were trimmed by 2 bases and 4 bases, with 9 bases remaining between them. DNA of the CDR3: TGTGCCAGCAGCTTACAGGGAGCCTATGGCTACACCTTC. As protein: CASSLQGAYGYTF.

The chain uses TRBV5-4 and TRBJ2-7; 11 positions match TRBD2. The ends lost 4 bases at V and 7 bases at J; junction bases unmatched: 10. Germline CDR1 and CDR2: SGHNT and YYREEE (reference sequence). The CDR3 spans 15 residues. CDR3 in amino acids: CASSPSSGGAGEQYF. The CDR3 bases are TGTGCCAGCAGCCCGAGTAGCGGGGGGGCGGGTGAGCAGTACTTC. The full variable domain, completed using reference TRBV5-4 and TRBJ2-7, is ETGVTQSPTHLIKTRGQQVTLRCSSQSGHNTVSWYQQALGQGPQFIFQYYREEENGRGNFPPRFSGLQFPNYSSELNVNALELDDSALYLCASSPSSGGAGEQYFGPGTRLTVT.

The V call is TRBV28, the J call TRBJ1-5; 7 bases are shared with TRBD1. Trimming at V came to 3 bases and at J to 2 bases, leaving 7 bases not matched to a gene. From germline, CDR1 is MDHEN and CDR2 SYDVKM. This CDR3 region has 16 residues. CDR3 amino acids: CASSFRGWIRNQPQHF. CDR3 nucleotide sequence: TGTGCCAGCAGTTTCAGGGGGTGGATCCGCAATCAGCCCCAGCATTTT.

This clone was detected only a few times. The chain employs TRBV2 and TRBJ2-7, with D tentatively TRBD1 (6 bases). Trimming removed 6 bases from V and 6 bases from J, with 9 bases in between. This CDR3 contains 11 residues. Germline CDR1 reads SNHLY; CDR2 reads FYNNEI. DNA of the CDR3: TGTGCCAGCAGACTACAGGGCGAGCAGTACTTC. This sequence encodes CASRLQGEQYF. The full variable domain, with the rest looked up from reference TRBV2 and TRBJ2-7, is EPEVTQTPSHQVTQMGQEVILRCVPISNHLYFYWYRQILGQKVEFLVSFYNNEISEKSEIFDDQFSVERPDGSNFTLKIRSTKLEDSAMYFCASRLQGEQYFGPGTRLTVT.

V gene TRBV7-9 combines with J gene TRBJ2-7; TRBD2 matches 8 bases. The CDR3 is 15 amino acids. In germline, CDR1 is SEHNR, CDR2 FQNEAQ (reference sequence). V lost 2 bases, J lost 5 bases, and 8 bases stayed unmatched. As DNA, the CDR3 is TGTGCCAGCAGCTTAAGTCAGAGCGGGAGCGACGAGCAGTACTTC. It encodes CASSLSQSGSDEQYF.

The CDR3, as DNA: TGTGCCTGGAGTGTAAAAGGGAGTGGGGGGAAGCAGTTCTTC. It yields the protein CAWSVKGSGGKQFF. This sequence joins TRBV30 and TRBJ2-1; TRBD2 is a possible D gene (6 bases). CDR1 GTSNPN and CDR2 SVGIG come from the germline V gene (reference sequence). V lost 0 bases and J 11 bases, leaving 17 bases between the germline ends. CDR3 length equals 14 residues.

V usage is TRBV11-3 and J usage is TRBJ2-2, with 10 nucleotides matching TRBD2. There are 18 residues in the CDR3. Germline loops: CDR1 SGHNT, CDR2 YENEEA. The trim removed 7 bases at V and 6 bases at J, leaving 17 bases unmatched. The CDR3 nucleotides read TGTGCCAGCAAACGGAGGACTAGCGGTGAACCCGGGGCCGGGGAGCTGTTTTTT. Protein: CASKRRTSGEPGAGELFF.

This sequence joins TRBV9 and TRBJ2-3; 7 bases line up with TRBD1. The CDR3 is 14 residues long. V shed 0 bases and J 4 bases; nucleotides not matched to a gene: 2. CDR1 is SGDLS and CDR2 is YYNGEE in the germline V gene. CDR3 in amino acids: CASSVVGQADTQYF. CDR3 DNA: TGTGCCAGCAGCGTAGTAGGACAGGCAGATACGCAGTATTTT.

The chain uses TRBV4-2 and TRBJ2-1, with 10 bases that match TRBD2. The V segment lost 5 bases and the J segment 8 bases; nucleotides outside the gene matches: 6. This CDR3 contains 14 residues. Per germline, CDR1 LGHNA and CDR2 YNFKEQ. The chain's CDR3 is CASSKSGGADEQFF. The CDR3 nucleotides are TGTGCCAGCAGCAAAAGCGGGGGGGCGGATGAGCAGTTCTTC.

For this clone: The junction departs from the called germline gene at one end, perhaps through a read error. V is TRBV11-2 and J is TRBJ1-2; D gene unclear. There are 16 residues in the CDR3. Germline assignment: CDR1 SGHAT and CDR2 FQNNGV. Written as DNA, the CDR3 is TGTGCCAGCAGCCACCCCCCGGAGAACCTTAACTATGGCTGCACCTTC. Translating it yields CASSHPPENLNYGCTF.

The chain has TRBV27 and TRBJ1-6, with TRBD1 as a possible D gene (5 bases). CDR3 length: 14 residues. V was trimmed by 3 bases and J by 6 bases, leaving 9 bases between them. CDR1 and CDR2 from the germline V gene are MNHEY and SMNVEV (reference sequence). CDR3 in DNA: TGTGCCAGCAGTTTGGGTGACAGTAATTCACCCCTCCACTTT. Translating it yields CASSLGDSNSPLHF.

This clone was counted a single time. The chain links TRBV28 to TRBJ2-2; TRBD1 is a possible D gene (5 bases). The germline gives CDR1 MDHEN, CDR2 SYDVKM. Trimming stripped 3 bases from V and 5 bases from J, with 10 bases between. The length of the CDR3 is 14 residues. CDR3 sequence (DNA): TGTGCCAGCAGTTTCCAGGGCAAGACCGGGGAGCTGTTTTTT. Its protein product is CASSFQGKTGELFF.

The gene calls are TRBV7-9 and TRBJ1-4; 8 bases match TRBD1. The CDR3 spans 15 residues. The V gene's germline CDR1 is SEHNR and CDR2 FQNEAQ (reference sequence). Germline trimming cut 4 bases from V and 7 bases from J; bases unmatched to any gene: 8. Here the CDR3 DNA reads TGTGCCAGCAGCTCCTACCAGGGACAGGCTGAAAAACTGTTTTTT. Its protein product is CASSSYQGQAEKLFF.

The chain uses TRBV9 and TRBJ2-2; unclear D gene. The germline V and J ends were trimmed by 4 bases and 5 bases, with 6 bases remaining between them. The V gene's germline CDR1 is SGDLS and CDR2 YYNGEE. CDR3 length: 12 amino acids. The CDR3 region is CASSFQTGELFF. In DNA form, the CDR3 reads TGTGCCAGCAGCTTCCAGACCGGGGAGCTGTTTTTT.

The chain recombines TRBV5-4 with TRBJ2-7, with 7 positions matching TRBD1. This CDR3 comprises 14 residues. Germline values: CDR1 SGHNT, CDR2 YYREEE (reference sequence). V shed 4 bases and J 1 base; nucleotides not matched to a gene: 5. The CDR3 spells CASSERGQSYEQYF. The CDR3, as DNA: TGTGCCAGCAGCGAGAGGGGACAGTCCTACGAGCAGTACTTC.